The 22 T cell receptor beta chains in this list originate from one sample, sequenced in a study of cytomegalovirus exposure and HLA in healthy donors (dated by TCRdb to the late 2010s). Library creation used the immunoSEQ multiplex PCR assay. The multiplex PCR relied on a mix of 60 forward primers for TCR Vbeta segments and 13 reverse primers for TCR Jbeta segments. The clones in this table, taken by TCRdb from immuneACCESS, are in-frame only. Not every clone is retained; where verified, under half of the shortfall comes from an unresolved V gene, and the cause of the rest is unknown. The sample profile shows around 130,000 clones; 65% to 80% of them were found once. Together, the top ten hold roughly 3% of the sample. The sample taken for sequencing was PBMCs. The receptor source for this set is a woman between 35 and 50 years old in good health and CMV-seropositive.

The chain joins TRBV5-4 to TRBJ1-1; 8 bases fit TRBD1. CDR3 size: 13 residues. Germline-derived CDR1 and CDR2 are SGHNT and YYREEE (reference sequence). The J segment lost 3 bases and the V segment lost 3 bases, leaving 1 base of the junction unmatched. The CDR3 DNA is TGTGCCAGCAGCTCGACAGGGGACACTGAAGCTTTCTTT. Its protein product is CASSSTGDTEAFF. Full variable domain (rest looked up from reference TRBV5-4 and TRBJ1-1): ETGVTQSPTHLIKTRGQQVTLRCSSQSGHNTVSWYQQALGQGPQFIFQYYREEENGRGNFPPRFSGLQFPNYSSELNVNALELDDSALYLCASSSTGDTEAFFGQGTRLTVV.

The chain recombines TRBV10-3 with TRBJ2-2; the match to TRBD1 covers 11 bases. This CDR3 is 16 amino acids long. J lost 7 bases, V lost 2 bases, and 6 bases had no gene match. Germline CDR1 ENHRY, CDR2 SYGVKD. CDR3 in amino acids: CAISEPDRGRSGELFF. CDR3 nucleotide sequence: TGTGCCATCAGTGAGCCGGACAGGGGGCGAAGCGGGGAGCTGTTTTTT.

The table lists this clone with a few counts. This chain uses TRBV6-4 with TRBJ1-5, with TRBD1 matching over 7 bases. J was trimmed by 2 bases and V by 6 bases; bases with no gene match: 7. From germline, CDR1 is MRHNA and CDR2 SNTAGT. There are 15 residues in the CDR3. The CDR3 DNA sequence: TGTGCCAGCAGCATTACAGGGGAAGGCAATCAGCCCCAGCATTTT. Residues: CASSITGEGNQPQHF.

This chain uses TRBV18 with TRBJ1-1; 9 bases map to TRBD1. The CDR3 contains 13 residues. Losses at the gene ends were 3 bases for V and 6 bases for J; bases not matched to a gene: 2. CDR1 and CDR2 from the germline V gene are KGHSH and LQKENI. The CDR3 region has the DNA TGTGCCAGCTCACCCCGGACAGGGGCTGAAGCTTTCTTT. Protein product: CASSPRTGAEAFF.

The V call is TRBV30, the J call TRBJ2-1; 10 positions match TRBD2. V gave up 0 bases and J gave up 6 bases; unmatched junction bases: 5. CDR1 GTSNPN and CDR2 SVGIG come from the germline V gene (reference sequence). The CDR3 is made up of 15 amino acids. CDR3 region: CAWSVGTSAANEQFF. Written as DNA, the CDR3 is TGTGCCTGGAGTGTGGGGACTAGCGCCGCCAATGAGCAGTTCTTC.

This chain links TRBV4-3 with TRBJ2-7; D is perhaps TRBD2 (5 bases). Trimming left V 1 base short and J 0 bases short, with 7 bases between. Germline CDR1 reads LGHNA; CDR2 reads YSLEER. This CDR3 spans 14 amino acids. This CDR3 is CASSQGRDSYEQYF. CDR3 nucleotides: TGCGCCAGCAGCCAAGGTCGGGACTCCTACGAGCAGTACTTC.

The chain has TRBV28 and TRBJ1-1; no definite D call. Germline V gene sequence: CDR1 MDHEN, CDR2 SYDVKM. Trimming took 9 bases from V and 2 from J, leaving 16 bases between them. The CDR3 is 14 residues long. In nucleotides, the CDR3 is TGTGCCAGTGGCACAACAGTGGCCAACACTGAAGCTTTCTTT. Translation: CASGTTVANTEAFF.

V usage is TRBV29-1 and J usage is TRBJ2-1, with TRBD1 identical over 9 bases. The germline V gene encodes CDR1 SQVTM and CDR2 ANQGSEA. The CDR3 runs 13 residues. The V and J ends lost 6 bases and 3 bases, in that order; junction bases with no gene match: 3. CDR3 in amino acids: CSVRTGDYNEQFF. CDR3 DNA: TGCAGCGTCCGGACAGGGGACTACAATGAGCAGTTCTTC.

This rearrangement joins TRBV6-5 to TRBJ1-2; the match to TRBD1 covers 7 bases. Trimming took 7 bases from V and 6 from J; bases not matched to a gene: 11. Germline CDR1 reads MNHEY; CDR2 reads SVGAGI. The CDR3 is 14 amino acids. The CDR3 DNA reads TGTGCCAGCACCTACAGGGGTAGAGGGGATGGCTACACCTTC. Residues: CASTYRGRGDGYTF.

The table lists this clone with a few counts. The chain links TRBV7-2 to TRBJ2-1; D uncertain. Trimming removed 3 bases from V and 2 bases from J, with 17 bases in between. The length of the CDR3 is 17 residues. Germline CDR1 reads SGHTA; CDR2 reads FQGNSA. In DNA form, the CDR3 reads TGTGCCAGCAGCTTTGACCAGACCGGAGAGGCCTACAATGAGCAGTTCTTC. As protein: CASSFDQTGEAYNEQFF.

The chain joins TRBV23-1 to TRBJ1-5; D is unresolved. TRBV23-1 is treated as an ORF (open reading frame) with a function not yet certain. There are 12 residues in the CDR3. The ends were cut back, 2 bases at V and 7 bases at J, with 6 bases in the middle. The CDR3 DNA follows: TGCGCCAGCAGTCAAGGAGGGCAGCCCCAGCATTTT. Translating gives CASSQGGQPQHF.

V is TRBV7-3 and J is TRBJ2-3, with 15 positions matching TRBD2. The V and J ends lost 5 bases and 4 bases, in that order; junction bases with no gene match: 4. Looked up from germline, CDR1 is SGHTA and CDR2 is FQGTGA. The CDR3 is 16 amino acids. This CDR3 is CASSRTSGGAADTQYF. The DNA for the CDR3 is TGTGCCAGCAGCAGGACTAGCGGGGGGGCCGCAGATACGCAGTATTTT.

V is TRBV6-1 and J is TRBJ2-7, with a tentative D call TRBD1 (6 bases). Germline loops: CDR1 MNHNS, CDR2 SASEGT. V lost 2 bases to trimming and J lost 6 bases, with 17 bases between them. CDR3 length: 15 amino acids. The CDR3 spells CASSERAGDLGEQYF. The CDR3 DNA is TGTGCCAGCAGTGAAAGGGCAGGGGATCTTGGCGAGCAGTACTTC.

This clone was detected a few times. This chain joins TRBV2 and TRBJ2-1, with D perhaps TRBD1 (6 bases). Looked up from germline, CDR1 is SNHLY and CDR2 is FYNNEI. The V end was cut by 5 bases, the J end by 4 bases, with 18 bases between. The CDR3 consists of 16 residues. The CDR3 nucleotides are TGTGCCAGCAGTCTTGAGGCGGACAGCCGATACAATGAGCAGTTCTTC. Translating gives CASSLEADSRYNEQFF.

The chain has TRBV7-2 and TRBJ1-1; maybe TRBD1 (6 bases). From germline, CDR1 is SGHTA and CDR2 FQGNSA. V dropped 6 bases and J dropped 3 bases, with 11 bases sitting between them. This CDR3 region has 13 residues. CDR3 sequence (DNA): TGTGCCAGCAGAGTAAACAGGGACACTGAAGCTTTCTTT. Encoded protein: CASRVNRDTEAFF.

V usage is TRBV19 and J usage is TRBJ2-5; maybe TRBD2 (6 bases). This CDR3 is built from 12 residues. Trimming removed 8 bases at V and 2 bases at J, with 9 bases between. Germline V gene sequence: CDR1 LNHDA, CDR2 SQIVND (reference sequence). The CDR3 coding sequence is TGTGCCAGTGCGGGACTTCAAGAGACCCAGTACTTC. Amino acid sequence: CASAGLQETQYF.

This clone has more than one count but fewer than ten. The chain recombines TRBV7-9 with TRBJ2-4; 9 bases align to TRBD2. Looked up from germline, CDR1 is SEHNR and CDR2 is FQNEAQ (reference sequence). The trim removed 5 bases at V and 6 bases at J, leaving 14 bases unmatched. CDR3 length: 17 residues. The CDR3 nucleotides are TGTGCCAGCAGCCTGGTGTCCGCGGGAGGGCCCGGAAACATTCAGTACTTC. The encoded protein is CASSLVSAGGPGNIQYF.

The chain carries TRBV28 and TRBJ2-7; 8 bases map to TRBD1. Germline V gene sequence: CDR1 MDHEN, CDR2 SYDVKM. The CDR3 covers 14 residues. V shed 6 bases and J 0 bases; nucleotides not matched to a gene: 4. CDR3 residues: CASRRQGFSYEQYF. The DNA for the CDR3 is TGTGCCAGCAGAAGACAGGGGTTCTCCTACGAGCAGTACTTC. The full variable domain, with the rest looked up from reference TRBV28 and TRBJ2-7, is DVKVTQSSRYLVKRTGEKVFLECVQDMDHENMFWYRQDPGLGLRLIYFSYDVKMKEKGDIPEGYSVSREKKERFSLILESASTNQTSMYLCASRRQGFSYEQYFGPGTRLTVT.

The V call is TRBV5-4, the J call TRBJ2-7; 10 bases are a match to TRBD2. Looked up from germline, CDR1 is SGHNT and CDR2 is YYREEE (reference sequence). V lost 5 bases and J lost 2; bases outside the gene matches: 7. This CDR3 spans 15 amino acids. CDR3 sequence reads: CASRSELAGPYEQYF. The CDR3 DNA sequence: TGTGCCAGCAGATCTGAACTAGCGGGACCCTACGAGCAGTACTTC.

The chain links TRBV25-1 to TRBJ1-1, with D perhaps TRBD1 (5 bases). The CDR3 is 11 amino acids. V lost 8 bases, J lost 8 bases, and 12 bases lay in between. Germline CDR1 reads MGHDK; CDR2 reads SYGVNS. In nucleotides, the CDR3 is TGTGCCAGCGGGGTTGGGGGGGAAGCTTTCTTT. Protein sequence: CASGVGGEAFF.

The chain combines TRBV27 with TRBJ1-1, with D possibly TRBD1 on 6 matching bases. The germline V gene encodes CDR1 MNHEY and CDR2 SMNVEV (reference sequence). The CDR3 contains 15 residues. V was cut by 0 bases and J by 1 base, with 9 bases left in between. This chain's CDR3 is CASSLSGRGNTEAFF. CDR3 coding DNA: TGTGCCAGCAGTTTATCGGGCAGGGGGAACACTGAAGCTTTCTTT.

This clone was detected a few times. The rearrangement uses TRBV21-1 and TRBJ1-4. TRBV21-1 has pseudogene status. The CDR3 covers 10 residues. Here the CDR3 reads CASSKSRLFF. The DNA of the CDR3 is TGTGCCAGCAGCAAATCTAGACTGTTTTTT.